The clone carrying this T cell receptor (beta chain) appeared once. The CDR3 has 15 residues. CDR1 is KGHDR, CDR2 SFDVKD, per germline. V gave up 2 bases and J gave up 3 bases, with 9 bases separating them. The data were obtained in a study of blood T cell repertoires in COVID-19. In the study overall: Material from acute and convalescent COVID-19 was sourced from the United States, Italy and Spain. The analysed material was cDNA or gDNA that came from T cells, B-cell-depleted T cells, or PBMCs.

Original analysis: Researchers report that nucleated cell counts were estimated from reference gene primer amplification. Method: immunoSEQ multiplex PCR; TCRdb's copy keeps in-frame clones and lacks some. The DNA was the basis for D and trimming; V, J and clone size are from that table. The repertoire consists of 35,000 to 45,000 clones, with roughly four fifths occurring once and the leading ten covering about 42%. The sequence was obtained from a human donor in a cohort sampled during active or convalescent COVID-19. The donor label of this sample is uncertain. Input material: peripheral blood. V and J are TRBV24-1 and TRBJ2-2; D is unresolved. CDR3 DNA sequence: TGTGCCACCAGTGATTCAGGAACCCACACCGGGGAGCTGTTTTTT. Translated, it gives CATSDSGTHTGELFF.